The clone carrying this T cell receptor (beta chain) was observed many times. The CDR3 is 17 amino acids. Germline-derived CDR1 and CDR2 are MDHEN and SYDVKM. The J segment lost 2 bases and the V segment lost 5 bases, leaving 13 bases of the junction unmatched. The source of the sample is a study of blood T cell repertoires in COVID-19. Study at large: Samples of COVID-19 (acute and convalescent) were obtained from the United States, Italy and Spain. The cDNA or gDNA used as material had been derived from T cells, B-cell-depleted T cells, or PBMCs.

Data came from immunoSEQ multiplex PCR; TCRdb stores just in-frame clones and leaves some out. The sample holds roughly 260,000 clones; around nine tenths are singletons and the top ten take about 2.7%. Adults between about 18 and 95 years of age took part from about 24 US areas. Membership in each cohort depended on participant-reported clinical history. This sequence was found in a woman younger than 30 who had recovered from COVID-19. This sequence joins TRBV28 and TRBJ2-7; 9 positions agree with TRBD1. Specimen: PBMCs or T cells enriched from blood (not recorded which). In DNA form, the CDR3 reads TGTGCCAGCAGTAACTCGGGGTGGGGACAGGGTACCTACGAGCAGTACTTC. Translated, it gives CASSNSGWGQGTYEQYF. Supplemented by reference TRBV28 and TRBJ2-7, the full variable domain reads DVKVTQSSRYLVKRTGEKVFLECVQDMDHENMFWYRQDPGLGLRLIYFSYDVKMKEKGDIPEGYSVSREKKERFSLILESASTNQTSMYLCASSNSGWGQGTYEQYFGPGTRLTVT.